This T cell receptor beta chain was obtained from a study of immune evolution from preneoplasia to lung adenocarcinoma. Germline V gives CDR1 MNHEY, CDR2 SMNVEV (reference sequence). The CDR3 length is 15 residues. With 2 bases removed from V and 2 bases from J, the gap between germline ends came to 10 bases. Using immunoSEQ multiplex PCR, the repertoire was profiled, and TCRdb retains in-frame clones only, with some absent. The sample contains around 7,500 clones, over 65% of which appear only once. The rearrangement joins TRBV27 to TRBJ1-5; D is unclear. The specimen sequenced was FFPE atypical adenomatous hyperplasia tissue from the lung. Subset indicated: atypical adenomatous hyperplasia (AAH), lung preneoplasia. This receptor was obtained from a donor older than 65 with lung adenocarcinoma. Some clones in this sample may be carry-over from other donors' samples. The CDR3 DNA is TGTGCCAGCAGTTTAAAGGTTTCAGGCAATCAGCCCCAGCATTTT. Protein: CASSLKVSGNQPQHF.